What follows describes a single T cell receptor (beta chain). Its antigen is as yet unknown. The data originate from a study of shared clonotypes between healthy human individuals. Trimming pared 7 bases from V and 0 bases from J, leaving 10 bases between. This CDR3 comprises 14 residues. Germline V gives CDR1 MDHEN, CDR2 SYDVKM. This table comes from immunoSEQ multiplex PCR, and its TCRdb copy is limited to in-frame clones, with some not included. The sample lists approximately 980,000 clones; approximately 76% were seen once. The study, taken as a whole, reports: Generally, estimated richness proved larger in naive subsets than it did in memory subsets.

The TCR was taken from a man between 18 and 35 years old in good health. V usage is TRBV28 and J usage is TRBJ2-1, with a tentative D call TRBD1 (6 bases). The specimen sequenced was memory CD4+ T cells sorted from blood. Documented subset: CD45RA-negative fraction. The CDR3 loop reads CASKDRPSYNEQFF. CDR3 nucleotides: TGTGCCAGCAAGGACAGACCCTCCTACAATGAGCAGTTCTTC.